This T cell receptor (beta chain) was obtained from a study of cytomegalovirus exposure and HLA in healthy donors. Broader study findings: TCR beta V- and J-gene trimming was later associated with a missense DCLRE1C variant.

This CDR3 is 15 amino acids long. The germline CDR1 and CDR2 sequences are SGHNT and YYREEE (reference sequence). J was trimmed by 6 bases and V by 0 bases; bases with no gene match: 1. Participants comprised healthy donors of bone marrow. Only a few counts were recorded for this clone. Its antigen remains unknown. Use of 60 Vbeta and 13 Jbeta primers characterized the PCR. Some clones are missing from TCRdb's copy, which holds only in-frame ones; the method was immunoSEQ multiplex PCR. The sample includes 160,000 or so clones, more than 60% of them seen just once. The chain combines TRBV5-4 with TRBJ1-6; 9 nucleotides line up with TRBD1. What was sequenced was PBMCs. This receptor was identified in a woman in her twenties or thirties in good health and CMV-seronegative. Here the CDR3 reads CASSLGGQGNSPLHF. CDR3 sequence (DNA): TGTGCCAGCAGCTTGGGGGGACAGGGTAATTCACCCCTCCACTTT.